The next 20 T cell receptor beta chains were all read from a single sample in a study of T-cell memory formation after mild COVID-19 (dated by TCRdb to the early 2020s). The receptor library was made with 5' RACE. TCRdb shows the sequencer as Illumina NovaSeq 6000. The public reads were reanalyzed by TCRdb: fastp trimming at Q25, MiXCR alignment, in-frame beta chains only. Merged by CDR3 protein, the rows form single entries marked with the most common genes and DNA. This sample lists hundreds of thousands of distinct CDR3 sequences; 19% were detected once. In total, the top ten clones hold around 20% of the sample. The sequenced sample consisted of PBMCs or a T cell subset sorted from them (not recorded which). The source is a man between 18 and 35 years old who had mild COVID-19 (a few samples of this study predate the infection). The sample titles of this study are shuffled in the database, so cell type and time point are left out; the donor was told from shared clones.

This clonotype has more than one count but fewer than ten. The chain carries TRBV7-6 and TRBJ2-1; D remains unclear. This CDR3 region has 13 residues. The V end lost 5 bases, the J end lost 5 bases, and 10 bases lay between the germline ends. Per the germline V gene, CDR1 is SGHVS and CDR2 is FNYEAQ. CDR3 sequence: CASSPMGHNEQFF. The CDR3, as DNA: TGTGCCAGCAGCCCGATGGGCCACAATGAGCAGTTCTTC.

This chain connects TRBV5-1 to TRBJ1-4; TRBD1 matches at 8 bases. With 8 bases clipped from V and 2 bases from J, the junction kept 2 bases outside the gene matches. The length of the CDR3 is 13 residues. Germline-derived CDR1 and CDR2 are SGHRS and YFSETQ. Here the CDR3 reads CASRQGTNEKLFF. CDR3 in DNA: TGCGCCAGTAGACAGGGGACTAATGAAAAACTGTTTTTT.

This clonotype has a handful of counts. This chain links TRBV7-2 with TRBJ2-2; 7 positions agree with TRBD1. CDR3 length equals 14 residues. Germline CDR1 SGHTA, CDR2 FQGNSA. Trimming cost V 5 bases and J 3 bases; bases outside gene matches: 3. This CDR3 is CASSTGQHTGELFF. The CDR3 DNA is TGTGCCAGCAGCACGGGACAGCACACCGGGGAGCTGTTTTTT.

A few counts support this clonotype. V and J are TRBV11-2 and TRBJ1-2, with TRBD1 as a possible D gene (6 bases). Germline lookup yields CDR1 SGHAT and CDR2 FQNNGV. The length of the CDR3 is 15 residues. V shed 4 bases and J shed 0 bases, with 12 bases lying between them. For the CDR3, the DNA is TGTGCCAGCAGCTGGTCAGGGGATTCTAACTATGGCTACACCTTC. This codes for CASSWSGDSNYGYTF.

The gene calls are TRBV20-1 and TRBJ1-1; 8 bases line up with TRBD1. The trim removed 8 bases at V and 0 bases at J, leaving 11 bases unmatched. The CDR3 extends over 15 amino acids. Germline assignment: CDR1 DFQATT and CDR2 SNEGSKA (reference sequence). The CDR3 reads CSTYRRQGMNTEAFF. The CDR3 nucleotides are TGCAGTACTTATCGACGACAGGGGATGAACACTGAAGCTTTCTTT.

Only a few counts were recorded for this clonotype. CDR3 amino acids: CASAPLVTDTQYF. CDR3 coding DNA: TGCGCCAGCGCGCCACTAGTCACAGATACGCAGTATTTT. The chain recombines TRBV5-1 with TRBJ2-3; a possible D gene is TRBD2 (5 bases). The CDR3 has 13 amino acids. The V gene lost 7 bases and the J gene lost 2 bases, with 11 bases spanning the gap. Germline V gene sequence: CDR1 SGHRS, CDR2 YFSETQ.

This clonotype was observed a handful of times. V and J are TRBV18 and TRBJ2-1, with D maybe TRBD2 (6 bases). Germline V lookup: CDR1 KGHSH, CDR2 LQKENI. Trimming removed 4 bases at V and 0 bases at J, with 13 bases between. There are 16 residues in the CDR3. CDR3 bases: TGTGCCAGCTCACTACTAGCCCCAAACTCCTACAATGAGCAGTTCTTC. Its translation is CASSLLAPNSYNEQFF.

This clonotype has a count of ten or more. The genes are TRBV7-9 and TRBJ2-3, with D tentatively TRBD1 or TRBD2 (6 bases each). Per germline, CDR1 SEHNR and CDR2 FQNEAQ (reference sequence). Trimming removed 6 bases at V and 2 bases at J, with 21 bases between. CDR3 length: 17 residues. CDR3 amino acids: CASSSPPRDKYTDTQYF. The CDR3 DNA is TGTGCCAGCAGTTCCCCCCCGCGGGACAAGTACACAGATACGCAGTATTTT.

The rearrangement links TRBV9 to TRBJ1-4, with TRBD1 as a possible D gene (6 bases). The CDR3 is 13 residues long. Germline V lookup: CDR1 SGDLS, CDR2 YYNGEE. V was trimmed by 3 bases and J by 8 bases, leaving 11 bases between them. CDR3 protein: CASSAPDREKLFF. The CDR3 nucleotides are TGTGCCAGCAGCGCGCCGGACAGAGAAAAACTGTTTTTT.

The chain is built from TRBV28 and TRBJ1-5, with TRBD1 as a possible D gene (5 bases). Deletions cut 5 bases from V and 0 bases from J, with 14 bases between. This CDR3 spans 16 amino acids. Germline V gene data show CDR1 as MDHEN and CDR2 as SYDVKM. CDR3 bases: TGTGCCAGCAGTCCCGGGACCGGCTATAGCAATCAGCCCCAGCATTTT. It translates to CASSPGTGYSNQPQHF.

The rearrangement uses TRBV10-3 and TRBJ2-7, with 10 positions matching TRBD2. Germline V lookup: CDR1 ENHRY, CDR2 SYGVKD. Trimming removed 2 bases from V and 3 bases from J; junction bases left unmatched: 4. CDR3 length: 15 amino acids. DNA of the CDR3: TGTGCCATCAGTGAGAATAGCGGGGGGTTCTACGAGCAGTACTTC. Translating gives CAISENSGGFYEQYF.

This clonotype was detected a few times. The chain has TRBV2 and TRBJ1-2; D uncertain. CDR3 length: 9 amino acids. Trimming took 4 bases from V and 11 from J, leaving 5 bases between them. CDR1 is SNHLY and CDR2 is FYNNEI in the germline V gene. CDR3 residues: CASSGRYTF. In DNA, the CDR3 is TGTGCCAGCAGTGGACGGTACACCTTC.

This clonotype was counted only a few times. This rearrangement joins TRBV5-1 to TRBJ2-5; 7 positions agree with TRBD1. The CDR3 has 13 residues. J lost 4 bases, V lost 4 bases, and 4 bases had no gene match. Germline V gives CDR1 SGHRS, CDR2 YFSETQ. The CDR3 coding sequence is TGCGCCAGCAGCGGGACAGTGGGAGAGACCCAGTACTTC. Translating it yields CASSGTVGETQYF.

The CDR3 coding sequence is TGTGCCAGCAGCCACTGGGCCTCGGGGTATGCGCAGTATTTT. Protein: CASSHWASGYAQYF. The genes are TRBV3-1 and TRBJ2-3; perhaps TRBD2 as D (5 bases). Between the trimmed V and J ends, which lost 3 bases and 10 bases, there was a span of 17 bases. This CDR3 contains 14 residues. Germline V gene data show CDR1 as LGHDT and CDR2 as YNNKEL (reference sequence).

The chain couples TRBV5-6 to TRBJ2-3; no reliable D call. The CDR3 is 14 residues long. Germline V CDR1 and CDR2: SGHDT, YYEEEE. V lost 2 bases and J lost 2, with 9 bases in between. CDR3 nucleotide sequence: TGTGCCAGCAGCTTCGGAGTCTCCACAGATACGCAGTATTTT. It yields the protein CASSFGVSTDTQYF. Looking up the rest from reference TRBV5-6 and TRBJ2-3 gives the full variable domain: DAGVTQSPTHLIKTRGQQVTLRCSPKSGHDTVSWYQQALGQGPQFIFQYYEEEERQRGNFPDRFSGHQFPNYSSELNVNALLLGDSALYLCASSFGVSTDTQYFGPGTRLTVL.

V and J are TRBV7-8 and TRBJ1-5, with D uncertain. Trimming removed 1 base from V and 7 bases from J, with 8 bases in between. This CDR3 is 13 amino acids long. CDR1 SGHVS and CDR2 FQNEAQ come from the germline V gene. The CDR3 is CASSLGAYQPQHF. CDR3 DNA sequence: TGTGCCAGCAGCTTAGGCGCGTACCAGCCCCAGCATTTT.

A few counts support this clonotype. The V and J genes are TRBV12-3 or TRBV12-4 and TRBJ2-3; maybe TRBD2 (5 bases). V lost 3 bases, J lost 2 bases, and 9 bases lay in between. The length of the CDR3 is 14 residues. CDR3: CASSFSSPTDTQYF. The CDR3 region has the DNA TGTGCCAGCAGTTTTTCTAGCCCCACAGATACGCAGTATTTT.

This clonotype has only a few counts. V and J are TRBV20-1 and TRBJ1-2, with TRBD1 as a possible D gene (5 bases). Germline CDR1 and CDR2: DFQATT and SNEGSKA (reference sequence). Trimming stripped 3 bases from V and 6 bases from J, with 11 bases between. The CDR3 contains 12 residues. The CDR3: CSASKGRDGYTF. CDR3 coding DNA: TGCAGTGCTAGCAAGGGGCGGGATGGCTACACCTTC.

The CDR3 coding sequence is TGCAGTGCTAGAGATCCCAGCGGGGGGCGTCGGAATGAGCAGTTCTTC. Translated, it gives CSARDPSGGRRNEQFF. This chain uses TRBV20-1 with TRBJ2-1; the match to TRBD2 covers 9 bases. V lost 0 bases and J lost 7; bases outside the gene matches: 10. Per the germline V gene, CDR1 is DFQATT and CDR2 is SNEGSKA (reference sequence). The CDR3 covers 16 residues.

This clonotype showed up just a few times. The chain links TRBV7-2 to TRBJ2-7; 12 nucleotides agree with TRBD1. The CDR3 covers 15 residues. Germline lookup yields CDR1 SGHTA and CDR2 FQGNSA. V was clipped by 5 bases and J by 3 bases; unmatched bases: 5. CDR3 bases: TGTGCCAGCAGCCCTGGGACAGGGGGCTTCTACGAGCAGTACGTC. Translating gives CASSPGTGGFYEQYV.